Listed here is a single T cell receptor (beta chain). No antigen is known for it. The CDR3 extends over 13 amino acids. The V end lost 1 base, the J end lost 5 bases, and 8 bases lay between the germline ends. CDR1 and CDR2 from the germline V gene are SGHAT and FQNNGV. The record originates from a study of neoadjuvant anti-PD-1 for oral cavity cancer. For the study at large: Most patients had three to four biweekly doses of 3 mg/kg nivolumab before resection.

General observations from the study: Treg/Th17 ratio rose with pretreatment blood and fell with post-treatment tumor TCRbeta clonality.

TCRdb keeps only in-frame clones here, not all; method: immunoSEQ multiplex PCR. The table shows 14,000 to 15,000 clones, with around 70% occurring only once. The sequencing here drew on PBMCs, taken before nivolumab (anti-PD-1) treatment. This sequence originates from a person aged 35 to 85 with oral cavity squamous cell carcinoma. The J gene is TRBJ1-2, the V gene TRBV11-2; the D gene is possibly TRBD1 (5 bases). The CDR3 reads CASSLGQSYGYTF. CDR3 DNA: TGTGCCAGCAGCTTAGGACAGAGTTATGGCTACACCTTC. Looking up the rest from reference TRBV11-2 and TRBJ1-2 gives the full variable domain: EAGVAQSPRYKIIEKRQSVAFWCNPISGHATLYWYQQILGQGPKLLIQFQNNGVVDDSQLPKDRFSAERLKGVDSTLKIQPAKLEDSAVYLCASSLGQSYGYTFGSGTRLTVV.